This TCR beta chain was captured by sequencing in a study of T-cell memory formation after mild COVID-19. The overall study: Largely, TCR clusters stayed within a single donor. Study observations and caveats: Pre-infection memory held some responding clones, suggesting pre-existing cross-reactive T cells responded.

5'RACE primed from the constant segment yielded TCR alpha and TCR beta cDNA libraries bearing sample barcodes and UMIs. TCRdb re-called the 5' RACE reads with MiXCR, one entry per CDR3 protein. The table has roughly 340,000 distinct CDR3 sequences, under 25% seen once. Notes on this clonotype: The antigen is not known.

Between the trimmed V and J ends, which lost 6 bases and 3 bases, there was a span of 16 bases. Germline assignment: CDR1 SGHRS and CDR2 YFSETQ. The CDR3 extends over 15 amino acids. Sequenced sample: PBMCs or a T cell subset sorted from them (not recorded which). This chain joins TRBV5-1 and TRBJ2-1, with D perhaps assigned TRBD1 or TRBD2 (6 bases each). The clonotype was recovered from a young man who had mild COVID-19 (a few samples of this study predate the infection). Cell type and time point are not known. Here the CDR3 DNA reads TGCGCCAGCACCCCGGGGGCCGAAAACTACAATGAGCAGTTCTTC. It encodes CASTPGAENYNEQFF.